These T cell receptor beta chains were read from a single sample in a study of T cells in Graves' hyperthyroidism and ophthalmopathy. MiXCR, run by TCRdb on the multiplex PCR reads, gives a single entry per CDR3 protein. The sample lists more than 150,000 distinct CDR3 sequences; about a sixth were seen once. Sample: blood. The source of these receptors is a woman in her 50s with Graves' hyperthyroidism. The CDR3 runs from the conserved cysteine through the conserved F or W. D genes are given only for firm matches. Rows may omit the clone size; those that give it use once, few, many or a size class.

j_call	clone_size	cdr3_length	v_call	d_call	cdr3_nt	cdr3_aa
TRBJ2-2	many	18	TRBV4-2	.	TGTGCCAGCAGCGGCCGGGATTTGGCGGAGGGGGGTCCCGGGGAGCTGTTTTTT	CASSGRDLAEGGPGELFF
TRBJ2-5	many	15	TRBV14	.	TGTGCCAGCAGCCAAGATTTGGGACCCCGGGAGACCCAGTACTTC	CASSQDLGPRETQYF
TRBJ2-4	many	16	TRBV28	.	TGTGCCAGCTCGGAACCGGGGGACCTCCTTAAAAACATTCAGTACTTC	CASSEPGDLLKNIQYF
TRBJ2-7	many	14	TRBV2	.	TGTGCCAGCAGTGTCGGCAGATCCACCTACGAGCAGTACTTC	CASSVGRSTYEQYF
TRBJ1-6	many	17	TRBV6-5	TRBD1	TGTGCCAGCAGTTACTCCTCAGGGGGGGAGAGTAATTCACCCCTCCACTTT	CASSYSSGGESNSPLHF
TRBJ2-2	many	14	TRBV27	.	TGTGCCAGCAGTCTAACTGGCCCACCCGGGGAGCTGTTTTTT	CASSLTGPPGELFF
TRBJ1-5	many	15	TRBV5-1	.	TGCGCCAGCAGCTTGGGAGGGGAACGGGGTCAGCCCCAGCATTTT	CASSLGGERGQPQHF
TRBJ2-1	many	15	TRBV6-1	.	TGTGCCAGCAGGCCGGACACGAGAGGGAACAATGAGCAGTTCTTC	CASRPDTRGNNEQFF
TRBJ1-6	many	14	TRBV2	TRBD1	TGTGCCAGCAGTGGCGGGGACAGTAATTCACCCCTCCACTTT	CASSGGDSNSPLHF
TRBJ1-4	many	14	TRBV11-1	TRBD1	TGTGCCAGCGGGTCTGGACAGGGGGCGCGGAAACTGTTTTTT	CASGSGQGARKLFF
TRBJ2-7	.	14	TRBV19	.	TGTGCCAGTAGTCCCGGGACACCTCTCCACGAGCAGTACTTC	CASSPGTPLHEQYF
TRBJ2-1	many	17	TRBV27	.	TGTGCCAGCAGTTTTACAGGCGCTCCTAGCTCCTACAATGAGCAGTTCTTC	CASSFTGAPSSYNEQFF
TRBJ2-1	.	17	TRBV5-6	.	TGTGCCAGCAGCGCCTCGCCCACTAGAAGACGGTACAATGAGCAGTTCTTC	CASSASPTRRRYNEQFF
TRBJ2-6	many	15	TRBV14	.	TGTGCCAGCAGCCTGACCCACTCTGGGGCCAACGTCCTGACTTTC	CASSLTHSGANVLTF
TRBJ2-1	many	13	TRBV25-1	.	TGTGCCAGCAGTGATGAGGGGGGCTATGAGCAGTTCTTC	CASSDEGGYEQFF
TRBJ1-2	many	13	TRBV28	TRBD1	TGTGCCAGCAGGTTACAGGGGAACTATGGCTACACCTTC	CASRLQGNYGYTF
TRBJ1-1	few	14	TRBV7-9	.	TGTGCCAGCAGAATGGACGGGGGAAGCGCTGAAGCTTTCTTT	CASRMDGGSAEAFF
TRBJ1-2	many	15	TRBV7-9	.	TGTGCCAGCAGCCCTGGGGGTCCTGCTCTCTATGGCTACACCTTC	CASSPGGPALYGYTF
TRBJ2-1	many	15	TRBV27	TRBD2	TGTGCCAGCAGTAACCTAGCGGGGGGAAAAAATGAGCAGTTCTTC	CASSNLAGGKNEQFF
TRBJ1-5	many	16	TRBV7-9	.	TGTGCCAGCAGCCCATCAGACAGAGGGAGCAATCAGCCCCAGCATTTT	CASSPSDRGSNQPQHF
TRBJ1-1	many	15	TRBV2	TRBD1	TGTGCCAGCAGGGGAGCAGGGGGTTTGAACACTGAAGCTTTCTTT	CASRGAGGLNTEAFF
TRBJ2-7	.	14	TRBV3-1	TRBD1	TGTGCCAGCAGACGGGACAGGGATGCCTACGAGCAGTACTTC	CASRRDRDAYEQYF
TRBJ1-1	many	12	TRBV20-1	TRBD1	TGCAGTGCATATACAGGGGGCACTGAAGCTTTCTTT	CSAYTGGTEAFF
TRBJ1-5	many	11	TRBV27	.	TGTGCCAGCGGCGCCAATCAGCCCCAGCATTTT	CASGANQPQHF
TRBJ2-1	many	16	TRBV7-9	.	TGTGCCAGCGGGCCTCGAGGCCTGAGCTCCTACAATGAGCAGTTCTTC	CASGPRGLSSYNEQFF
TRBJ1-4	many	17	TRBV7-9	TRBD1	TGTGCCAGCAGCCAACGCGGACAGGGGGCTGGAGGTGAAAAACTGTTTTTT	CASSQRGQGAGGEKLFF
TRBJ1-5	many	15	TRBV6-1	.	TGTGCCAGCAGTGAAGGGGCAGGGTGGACTCAGCCCCAGCATTTT	CASSEGAGWTQPQHF
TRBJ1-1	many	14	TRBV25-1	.	TGTGCCAGCAGTGAATCAAGGGCGAACACTGAAGCTTTCTTT	CASSESRANTEAFF
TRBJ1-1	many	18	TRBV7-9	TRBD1	TGTGCCAGCAGCTCAACCGGGACAGGGATCTCTGGGAACACTGAAGCTTTCTTT	CASSSTGTGISGNTEAFF
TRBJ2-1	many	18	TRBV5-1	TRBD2	TGCGCCAGCAGTCCCTGGACTAGCGGCCTCGGGGCCTACAATGAGCAGTTCTTC	CASSPWTSGLGAYNEQFF
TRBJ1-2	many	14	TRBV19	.	TGTGCCAGTGGGGGGGGACGGCATTCCTACGGCTACACCTTC	CASGGGRHSYGYTF
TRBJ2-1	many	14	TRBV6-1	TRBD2	TGTGCCAGCAGTATAGCGGGGGGGCGGGTTGAGCAGTTCTTC	CASSIAGGRVEQFF
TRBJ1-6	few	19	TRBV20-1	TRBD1	TGCAGTGCTAGAGATGTCCGGACAGGGGTCGGACTTCATAATTCACCCCTCCACTTT	CSARDVRTGVGLHNSPLHF